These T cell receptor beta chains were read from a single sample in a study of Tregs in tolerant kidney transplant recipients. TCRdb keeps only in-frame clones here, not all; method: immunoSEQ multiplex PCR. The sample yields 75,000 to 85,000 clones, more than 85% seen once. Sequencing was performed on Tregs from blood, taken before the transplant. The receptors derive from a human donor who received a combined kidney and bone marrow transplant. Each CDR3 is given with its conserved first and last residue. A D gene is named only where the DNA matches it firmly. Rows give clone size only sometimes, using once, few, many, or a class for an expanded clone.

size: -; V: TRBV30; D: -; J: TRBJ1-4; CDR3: CAWSVQERGKLFF; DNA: TGTGCCTGGAGTGTGCAGGAACGGGGAAAACTGTTTTTT
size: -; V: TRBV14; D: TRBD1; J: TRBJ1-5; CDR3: CASSRIRTGGCDQPQHF; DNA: TGTGCCAGCAGCCGAATTCGGACAGGGGGGTGCGATCAGCCCCAGCATTTT
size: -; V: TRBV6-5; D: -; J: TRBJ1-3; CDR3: CASSRASGNTIYF; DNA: TGTGCCAGCAGTCGGGCATCTGGAAACACCATATATTTT
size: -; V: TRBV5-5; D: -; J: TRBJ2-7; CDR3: CASSLTGGLAAEQYF; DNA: TGTGCCAGCAGCTTAACGGGTGGGCTTGCAGCCGAGCAGTACTTC
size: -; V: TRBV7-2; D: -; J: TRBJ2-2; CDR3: CASSLVVGETGELFF; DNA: TGTGCCAGCAGCTTAGTCGTCGGGGAAACCGGGGAGCTGTTTTTT
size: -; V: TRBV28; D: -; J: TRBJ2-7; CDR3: CASSMTNYEQYF; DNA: TGTGCCAGCAGTATGACAAACTACGAGCAATACTTC
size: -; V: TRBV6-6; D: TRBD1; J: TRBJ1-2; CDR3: CASSYGQGNGYTF; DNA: TGTGCCAGCAGTTACGGACAGGGTAATGGCTACACCTTC
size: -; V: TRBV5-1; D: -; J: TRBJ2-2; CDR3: CASSAGTANTGELFF; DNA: TGCGCCAGCAGTGCGGGGACAGCAAACACCGGGGAGCTGTTTTTT
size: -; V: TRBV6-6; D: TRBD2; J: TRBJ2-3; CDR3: CASSAPREADTQYF; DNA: TGTGCCAGCAGTGCTCCCCGGGAGGCAGATACGCAGTATTTT
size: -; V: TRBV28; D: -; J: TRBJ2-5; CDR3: CASSLRDFVPGTQYF; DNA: TGTGCCAGCAGTTTGAGGGACTTTGTCCCGGGGACCCAGTACTTC
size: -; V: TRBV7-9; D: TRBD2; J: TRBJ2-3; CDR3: CASSPPGGGGTDTQYF; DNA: TGTGCCAGCAGCCCCCCGGGGGGAGGAGGCACAGATACGCAGTATTTT
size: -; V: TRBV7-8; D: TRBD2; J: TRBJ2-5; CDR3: CASSLELAGGETQYF; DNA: TGTGCCAGCAGCTTAGAACTAGCGGGCGGCGAGACCCAGTACTTC
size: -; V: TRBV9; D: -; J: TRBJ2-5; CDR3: CASSVDPPGETQYF; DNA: TGTGCCAGCAGCGTAGACCCTCCTGGGGAGACCCAGTACTTC
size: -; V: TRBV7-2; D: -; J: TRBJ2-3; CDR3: CASSSGLEGYTDTQYF; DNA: TGTGCCAGCAGCTCGGGACTGGAGGGCTACACAGATACGCAGTATTTT
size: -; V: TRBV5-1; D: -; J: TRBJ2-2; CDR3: CASSIGTGLFF; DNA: TGCGCCAGCAGCATAGGGACGGGGCTGTTTTTT
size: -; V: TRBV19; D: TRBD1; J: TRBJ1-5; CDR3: CASSPRQIGTADNQPQHF; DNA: TGTGCCAGTAGTCCACGCCAGATAGGGACAGCCGACAATCAGCCCCAGCATTTT
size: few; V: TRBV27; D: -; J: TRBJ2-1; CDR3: CASSVTEYNEQFF; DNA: TGTGCCAGCAGTGTGACAGAGTACAATGAGCAGTTCTTC
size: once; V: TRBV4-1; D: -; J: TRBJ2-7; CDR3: CASSQGAGLEQYF; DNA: TGCGCCAGCAGCCAGGGGGCGGGCCTCGAGCAGTACTTC
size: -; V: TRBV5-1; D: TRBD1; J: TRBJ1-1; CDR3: CASSPGQGRDRNTEAFF; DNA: TGCGCCAGCAGCCCCGGACAGGGAAGAGATAGGAACACTGAAGCTTTCTTT
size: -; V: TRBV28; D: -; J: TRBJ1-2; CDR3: CASSLWSSPNYGYTF; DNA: TGTGCCAGCAGTTTATGGTCGTCACCCAACTATGGCTACACCTTC
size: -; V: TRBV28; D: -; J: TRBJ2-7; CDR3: CASRGPRVEQYF; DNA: TGTGCCAGTAGAGGACCCCGTGTCGAGCAGTACTTC
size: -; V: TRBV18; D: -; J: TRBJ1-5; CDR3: CASSLESSNQPQHF; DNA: TGTGCCAGCTCACTGGAATCAAGCAATCAGCCCCAGCATTTT
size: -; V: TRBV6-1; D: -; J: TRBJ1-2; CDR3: CASSEGTGKAYGYTF; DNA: TGTGCCAGCAGTGAAGGAACAGGGAAGGCCTATGGCTACACCTTC
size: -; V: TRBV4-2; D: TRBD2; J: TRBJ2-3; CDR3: CASSQGDSGSLTDTQYF; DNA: TGTGCCAGCAGCCAAGGGGATAGCGGGAGCTTAACAGATACGCAGTATTTT
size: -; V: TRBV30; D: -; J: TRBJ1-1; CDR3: CAWSPAANTEAFF; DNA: TGTGCCTGGAGTCCGGCAGCTAACACTGAAGCTTTCTTT
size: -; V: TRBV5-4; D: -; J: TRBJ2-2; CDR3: CASSLRPGRTGELFF; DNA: TGTGCCAGCAGCTTGCGGCCAGGGCGAACCGGGGAGCTGTTTTTT
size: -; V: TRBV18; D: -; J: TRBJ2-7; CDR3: CASSPTGSSSYEQYF; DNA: TGTGCCAGCTCACCTACCGGGTCTTCCTCCTACGAGCAGTACTTC
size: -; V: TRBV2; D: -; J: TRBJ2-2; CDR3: CASSEQNTGELFF; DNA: TGTGCCAGCAGTGAACAGAACACCGGGGAGCTGTTTTTT
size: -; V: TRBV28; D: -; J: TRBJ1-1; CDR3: CASSLPSTSWTEAFF; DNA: TGTGCCAGCAGTTTACCTTCAACGTCGTGGACTGAAGCTTTCTTT
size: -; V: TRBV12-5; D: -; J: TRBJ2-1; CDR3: CASGLAPGVGGYNEQFF; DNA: TGTGCTAGTGGTTTAGCCCCGGGCGTGGGGGGTTACAATGAGCAGTTCTTC
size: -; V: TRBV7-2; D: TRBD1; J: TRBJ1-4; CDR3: CASSYGTGVEKLFF; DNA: TGTGCCAGCAGTTATGGGACAGGGGTTGAAAAACTGTTTTTT
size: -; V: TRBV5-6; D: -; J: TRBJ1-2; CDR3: CASSLSGTLGYTF; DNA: TGTGCCAGCAGCTTGTCAGGTACGCTCGGCTACACCTTC